This entry lists 10 T cell receptor beta chains sequenced from one sample in a study of blood T cell repertoires in COVID-19. Sequencing was performed with immunoSEQ multiplex PCR; in TCRdb, only in-frame clones are kept and a portion is missing. Of around 380,000 clones listed, approximately 87% are singletons. The sequenced sample consisted of PBMCs or T cells enriched from blood (not recorded which). The receptors were gathered from a man in his thirties or forties who had recovered from COVID-19.

The chain couples TRBV2 to TRBJ1-6; the match to TRBD1 covers 7 bases. CDR1 is SNHLY, CDR2 FYNNEI, per germline. CDR3 size: 13 residues. V lost 4 bases and J lost 9; bases outside the gene matches: 3. DNA of the CDR3: TGTGCCAGCAGTGGACAGGGAGGTTCACCCCTCCACTTT. Amino acid sequence: CASSGQGGSPLHF.

The J gene is TRBJ2-7, the V gene TRBV12-5; D call uncertain. The CDR3 extends over 12 amino acids. Per the germline V gene, CDR1 is LGHNT and CDR2 is FRNRAP. Trimming removed 4 bases at V and 5 bases at J, with 9 bases between. CDR3 coding DNA: TGTGCTAGTGGTTCCCAGAACCACGAGCAGTACTTC. It specifies CASGSQNHEQYF.

J is TRBJ1-6 and V is TRBV9; 9 bases line up with TRBD1. V was clipped by 4 bases and J by 7 bases; unmatched bases: 9. The germline CDR1 and CDR2 sequences are SGDLS and YYNGEE. This CDR3 region has 16 residues. The CDR3 nucleotides read TGTGCCAGCAGCTCAAGTTCCGGGACAGGGAATTCACCCCTCCACTTT. Its translation is CASSSSSGTGNSPLHF.

This chain connects TRBV6-5 to TRBJ2-2, with D tentatively TRBD1 (5 bases). The CDR3 runs 14 residues. In germline, CDR1 is MNHEY, CDR2 SVGAGI. Trimming pared 8 bases from V and 5 bases from J, leaving 15 bases between. The CDR3 loop reads CASQERGATGELFF. The CDR3 nucleotides are TGTGCCAGCCAGGAAAGGGGCGCGACCGGGGAGCTGTTTTTT.

The chain carries TRBV10-2 and TRBJ1-1, with TRBD1 matching over 7 bases. CDR1 and CDR2 from the germline V gene are WSHSY and SAAADI. The V and J ends lost 2 bases and 6 bases, in that order; junction bases with no gene match: 6. The CDR3 has 14 residues. CDR3 DNA sequence: TGCGCCAGCAGTGAGCCAAGACAGGGCGCTGAAGCTTTCTTT. Its protein product is CASSEPRQGAEAFF.

The V call is TRBV7-2, the J call TRBJ1-2; 10 bases match TRBD1. This CDR3 contains 15 residues. V dropped 2 bases and J dropped 5; count of bases not matched to a gene: 5. CDR1 SGHTA and CDR2 FQGNSA come from the germline V gene. CDR3: CASSLRGTGDYGYTF. Here the CDR3 DNA reads TGTGCCAGCAGCTTAAGAGGGACAGGGGATTATGGCTACACCTTC.

The CDR3 DNA reads as TGTGCCATCAGTGAGTCCCCGACACTGGGGGGTACAGATACGCAGTATTTT. Its protein product is CAISESPTLGGTDTQYF. The chain uses TRBV10-3 and TRBJ2-3, with D perhaps TRBD2 (6 bases). From germline, CDR1 is ENHRY and CDR2 SYGVKD. The CDR3 contains 17 residues. The V end was cut by 0 bases, the J end by 3 bases, with 16 bases between.

The chain recombines TRBV7-9 with TRBJ2-5; D not certain. The V end lost 5 bases, the J end lost 1 base, and 14 bases lay between the germline ends. Germline V gives CDR1 SEHNR, CDR2 FQNEAQ (reference sequence). CDR3 length: 15 residues. Here the CDR3 reads CASSPVVGVQETQYF. CDR3 nucleotides: TGTGCCAGCAGCCCGGTTGTAGGAGTCCAAGAGACCCAGTACTTC.

This chain uses TRBV18 with TRBJ2-3; 9 bases map to TRBD2. Germline V gene sequence: CDR1 KGHSH, CDR2 LQKENI. This CDR3 has 14 residues. The V gene end was trimmed by 4 bases and the J gene end by 5 bases; junction bases not matched to a gene: 4. The CDR3 spells CASSRLAVGDTQYF. The CDR3 DNA is TGTGCCAGCTCACGACTAGCGGTGGGAGATACGCAGTATTTT.

The table lists this clone with a few counts. The chain couples TRBV19 to TRBJ1-6; D perhaps matches TRBD1 (5 bases). V dropped 5 bases and J dropped 10 bases, with 18 bases sitting between them. The CDR3 is made up of 15 amino acids. Germline lookup yields CDR1 LNHDA and CDR2 SQIVND (reference sequence). DNA of the CDR3: TGTGCCAGTAGTGACGTCGGGGGGATGGAGTCACCCCTCCACTTT. It specifies CASSDVGGMESPLHF. Using reference TRBV19 and TRBJ1-6 for the parts outside the CDR3, the full variable domain is DGGITQSPKYLFRKEGQNVTLSCEQNLNHDAMYWYRQDPGQGLRLIYYSQIVNDFQKGDIAEGYSVSREKKESFPLTVTSAQKNPTAFYLCASSDVGGMESPLHFGNGTRLTVT.